This TCR beta chain was identified in a study of cytomegalovirus exposure and HLA in healthy donors. The wider study: Genetic ancestry analysis placed more than 80% of the approximately 400 donors that were genotyped in the Caucasian-associated cluster. The study's findings and limits: When a later analysis was performed, an Asian-associated ancestry cluster reportedly had fewer N-insertions than the roughly 640-donor mean. The study put roughly 160 TCR beta chains on its list as cytomegalovirus-associated.

13 Jbeta primers and 60 Vbeta primers were used for the PCR. This table comes from immunoSEQ multiplex PCR, and its TCRdb copy is limited to in-frame clones, with some not included. The repertoire holds approximately 190,000 clones, with roughly 80% as singletons. For this clone: Its antigen is not identified.

Germline CDR1 reads GTSNPN; CDR2 reads SVGIG (reference sequence). Unmatched junction bases numbered 11, after V lost 0 bases and J lost 2 bases. The CDR3 has 19 amino acids. This TCR was sampled from a woman aged 25 to 45 in good health and CMV-seropositive. This chain joins TRBV30 and TRBJ2-6; TRBD1 matches 9 bases. The sample taken for sequencing was PBMCs. CDR3 sequence: CAWSVPTGGIITGANVLTF. In nucleotides, the CDR3 is TGTGCCTGGAGTGTTCCGACAGGGGGAATAATAACTGGGGCCAACGTCCTGACTTTC. The entire variable domain, with the rest obtained from reference TRBV30 and TRBJ2-6, is as follows: SQTIHQWPATLVQPVGSPLSLECTVEGTSNPNLYWYRQAAGRGLQLLFYSVGIGQISSEVPQNLSASRPQDRQFILSSKKLLLSDSGFYLCAWSVPTGGIITGANVLTFGAGSRLTVL.